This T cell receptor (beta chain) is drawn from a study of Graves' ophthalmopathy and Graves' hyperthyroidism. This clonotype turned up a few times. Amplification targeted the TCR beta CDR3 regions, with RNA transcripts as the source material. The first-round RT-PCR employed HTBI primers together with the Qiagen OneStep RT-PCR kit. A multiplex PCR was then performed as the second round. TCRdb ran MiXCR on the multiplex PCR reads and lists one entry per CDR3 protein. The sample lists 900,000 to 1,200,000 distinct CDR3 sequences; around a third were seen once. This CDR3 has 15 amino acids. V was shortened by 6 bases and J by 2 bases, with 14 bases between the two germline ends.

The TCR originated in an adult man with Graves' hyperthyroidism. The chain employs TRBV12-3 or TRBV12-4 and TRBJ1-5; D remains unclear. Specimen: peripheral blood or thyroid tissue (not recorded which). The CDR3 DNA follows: TGTGCCAGCAGCACCCGACCGACTGGCAATCAGCCCCAGCATTTT. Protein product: CASSTRPTGNQPQHF.